A selection of T cell receptor beta chains follows, all from one sample in a study of cytomegalovirus exposure and HLA in healthy donors. Only in-frame clones appear in the TCRdb table, and some are missing; sequencing was by immunoSEQ multiplex PCR. In the table there are 81,000 or so clones, 77% of which are singletons. Input material: PBMCs. These receptors all stem from a man between 50 and 59 years old in good health and CMV-seropositive. Each CDR3 is given with its conserved first and last residue. A D gene is named only where the DNA matches it firmly. Part of the rows lack a size; the others show once, few, many or a class for expanded clones.

CDR3,DNA,V,J,size,D
CASSVEGGSNQPQHF,TGTGCCAGCAGCGTAGAGGGAGGCAGCAATCAGCCCCAGCATTTT,TRBV9,TRBJ1-5,-,-
CASKLQSGAYGYTF,TGTGCCAGCAAGCTTCAGTCAGGGGCGTATGGCTACACCTTC,TRBV5-5,TRBJ1-2,-,-
CSVPLAGVSYNEQFF,TGCAGCGTTCCCCTAGCGGGAGTTTCCTACAATGAGCAGTTCTTC,TRBV29-1,TRBJ2-1,-,TRBD2
CATSRGAGGNEQFF,TGTGCCACCAGCAGAGGTGCGGGAGGGAATGAGCAGTTCTTC,TRBV15,TRBJ2-1,-,TRBD2
CASSIRRAGGPGTGELFF,TGTGCCAGTAGTATAAGAAGAGCGGGAGGGCCCGGCACCGGGGAGCTGTTTTTT,TRBV19,TRBJ2-2,-,TRBD2
CASSFGILAGFVDTQYF,TGTGCCAGCAGCTTTGGTATACTAGCGGGGTTTGTAGATACGCAGTATTTT,TRBV11-3,TRBJ2-3,-,TRBD2
CASSSRTSRLYNEQFF,TGTGCCAGCAGCTCACGCACTAGCAGACTCTACAATGAGCAGTTCTTC,TRBV5-4,TRBJ2-1,-,-
CASSLFISGGRTNYGYTF,TGTGCCAGCAGCTTATTTATTTCGGGGGGCAGGACTAACTATGGCTACACCTTC,TRBV7-9,TRBJ1-2,-,-
CASSLKGLAGNTGELFF,TGTGCCAGCAGCTTAAAGGGACTAGCGGGAAACACCGGGGAGCTGTTTTTT,TRBV7-3,TRBJ2-2,-,TRBD2
CASSPRGPQDTQYF,TGTGCCAGCTCACCAAGGGGCCCTCAAGATACGCAGTATTTT,TRBV18,TRBJ2-3,-,-
CASGSVYNEQFF,TGTGCCAGCGGGAGTGTCTACAATGAGCAGTTCTTC,TRBV2,TRBJ2-1,-,-
CASSQGHPVGEQYF,TGTGCCAGCAGCCAAGGTCATCCCGTCGGGGAGCAGTACTTC,TRBV14,TRBJ2-7,-,-
CASSLWSGDSYNEQFF,TGTGCCAGCAGCTTATGGTCAGGGGACTCCTACAATGAGCAGTTCTTC,TRBV7-3,TRBJ2-1,few,-
CASSLDTSGTNEQFF,TGCGCCAGCAGCTTGGATACTAGCGGGACCAATGAGCAGTTCTTC,TRBV5-1,TRBJ2-1,-,TRBD2
CASSSLQGLAYEQYF,TGTGCCAGCAGCTCCCTACAGGGACTAGCTTACGAGCAGTACTTC,TRBV11-2,TRBJ2-7,few,TRBD2
CSVDTDSGNTIYF,TGCAGCGTCGACACGGACTCTGGAAACACCATATATTTT,TRBV29-1,TRBJ1-3,-,-
CASRPAGEGTEAFF,TGTGCCAGCAGACCCGCCGGAGAGGGCACTGAAGCTTTCTTT,TRBV7-3,TRBJ1-1,-,-
CASSIGLAGGSSYEQYF,TGTGCCAGTAGTATAGGACTAGCGGGAGGTTCCTCCTACGAGCAGTACTTC,TRBV19,TRBJ2-7,-,TRBD2
CASTSGAVSLTDTQYF,TGTGCCAGCACCTCAGGGGCCGTCAGTCTCACAGATACGCAGTATTTT,TRBV7-2,TRBJ2-3,-,-
CATIPGLAFHEQYF,TGTGCCACCATACCGGGACTAGCGTTCCACGAGCAGTACTTC,TRBV10-3,TRBJ2-7,-,TRBD2
CASSDQGSGANVLTF,TGTGCCAGCAGTGACCAGGGATCTGGGGCCAACGTCCTGACTTTC,TRBV6-4,TRBJ2-6,-,-
CASSVFPRGSLNTEAFF,TGTGCCAGCAGTGTGTTCCCAAGAGGCAGTCTGAACACTGAAGCTTTCTTT,TRBV7-3,TRBJ1-1,-,-
CASRRPAGGREQYF,TGTGCCAGCCGGCGGCCAGCGGGAGGACGGGAGCAGTACTTC,TRBV2,TRBJ2-7,-,TRBD2
CASSLAGLAGTDTQYF,TGCGCCAGCAGCTTGGCGGGACTAGCGGGTACAGATACGCAGTATTTT,TRBV5-1,TRBJ2-3,many,TRBD2
CASSYSGPGELFF,TGTGCCAGCAGTTACTCTGGGCCCGGGGAGCTGTTTTTT,TRBV6-6,TRBJ2-2,-,-
CASSLMGGSNTGELFF,TGTGCCAGCAGCTTGATGGGGGGTTCGAACACCGGGGAGCTGTTTTTT,TRBV11-3,TRBJ2-2,-,-
CASSLSAFSRDSSYEQYF,TGTGCCAGCAGCTTGTCCGCTTTCTCGCGGGATAGCTCCTACGAGCAGTACTTC,TRBV5-4,TRBJ2-7,-,-
CASSFSSVWNTQYF,TGTGCCAGCAGCTTTAGCTCGGTATGGAATACGCAGTATTTT,TRBV11-3,TRBJ2-3,once,-
CATSKIRGPDGEQYF,TGTGCCACCAGCAAGATAAGGGGGCCCGACGGCGAGCAGTACTTC,TRBV15,TRBJ2-7,-,TRBD1
CASSQAGQVSSYEQYF,TGCGCCAGCAGCCAAGCGGGACAAGTAAGCTCCTACGAGCAGTACTTC,TRBV4-1,TRBJ2-7,-,-
CASTPQRAGRTDTQYF,TGTGCCAGCACCCCCCAAAGAGCGGGACGCACAGATACGCAGTATTTT,TRBV7-9,TRBJ2-3,-,TRBD2
CAIREGLAGGNEQFF,TGTGCCATCAGGGAGGGACTAGCGGGAGGAAATGAGCAGTTCTTC,TRBV10-3,TRBJ2-1,-,TRBD2
CAISDGGQGTGELFF,TGTGCCATCAGTGATGGGGGACAGGGTACCGGGGAGCTGTTTTTT,TRBV10-3,TRBJ2-2,-,TRBD1
CASSLGRLENYEQYF,TGTGCCAGCAGCTTAGGTAGGCTGGAGAACTACGAGCAGTACTTC,TRBV13,TRBJ2-7,-,-
CASSLQGNSGANVLTF,TGTGCCAGCAGCTTACAGGGTAACTCTGGGGCCAACGTCCTGACTTTC,TRBV11-2,TRBJ2-6,-,-
CASSTRSKEDLDNHSLYQETQYF,TGTGCCAGCAGCACCCGCTCAAAGGAGGACCTCGACAACCACAGCCTTTACCAAGAGACCCAGTACTTC,TRBV21-1,TRBJ2-5,-,-
CASSLEGVAGETQYF,TGTGCCAGCAGCTTAGAGGGAGTGGCGGGAGAGACCCAGTACTTC,TRBV7-9,TRBJ2-5,-,-
CASSLGLRPSSYEQYF,TGTGCCAGCAGCTTGGGTTTGCGGCCGAGCTCCTACGAGCAGTACTTC,TRBV5-4,TRBJ2-7,-,-
CASSPSGSTDTQYF,TGTGCCAGCAGCCCTAGCGGGAGCACAGATACGCAGTATTTT,TRBV7-9,TRBJ2-3,-,TRBD2
CASSVVVTGANEQFF,TGTGCCAGCAGCGTAGTCGTTACAGGGGCCAATGAGCAGTTCTTC,TRBV9,TRBJ2-1,once,TRBD1
CASSLDGGKTEAFF,TGTGCCAGCAGCTTAGACGGGGGAAAAACTGAAGCTTTCTTT,TRBV11-3,TRBJ1-1,once,-
CASSLEAGGTDTQYF,TGTGCCAGCAGCTTGGAGGCGGGAGGAACAGATACGCAGTATTTT,TRBV5-4,TRBJ2-3,few,TRBD2
CASSRPGQGGEQYF,TGTGCCAGCAGTAGACCGGGACAGGGGGGGGAGCAGTACTTC,TRBV6-6,TRBJ2-7,-,TRBD1
CASERGQGANEQFF,TGTGCCTCTGAGAGGGGACAGGGGGCTAATGAGCAGTTCTTC,TRBV30,TRBJ2-1,-,TRBD1
CASPGLAGGGSYNEQFF,TGTGCCAGCCCGGGGCTAGCGGGAGGAGGGTCCTACAATGAGCAGTTCTTC,TRBV5-4,TRBJ2-1,-,TRBD2
CASKSEEKLFF,TGTGCCAGTAAAAGCGAGGAAAAACTGTTTTTT,TRBV19,TRBJ1-4,-,-
CASSLIAGTSGANVLTF,TGTGCCAGCAGCTTAATTGCGGGAACTTCTGGGGCCAACGTCCTGACTTTC,TRBV7-3,TRBJ2-6,-,-
CASSDTLAARSSYEQYF,TGTGCCAGCTCAGATACCCTAGCGGCAAGGAGCTCCTACGAGCAGTACTTC,TRBV18,TRBJ2-7,-,TRBD2
CASSSAGNSNQPQHF,TGTGCCAGCAGCTCCGCCGGTAATAGCAATCAGCCCCAGCATTTT,TRBV7-2,TRBJ1-5,-,-
CASSLVREKAFF,TGTGCCAGCAGCTTAGTCCGGGAAAAAGCTTTCTTT,TRBV11-3,TRBJ1-1,-,-
CASSPEFSGANVLTF,TGTGCCAGCAGCCCCGAGTTCTCTGGGGCCAACGTCCTGACTTTC,TRBV7-2,TRBJ2-6,-,-